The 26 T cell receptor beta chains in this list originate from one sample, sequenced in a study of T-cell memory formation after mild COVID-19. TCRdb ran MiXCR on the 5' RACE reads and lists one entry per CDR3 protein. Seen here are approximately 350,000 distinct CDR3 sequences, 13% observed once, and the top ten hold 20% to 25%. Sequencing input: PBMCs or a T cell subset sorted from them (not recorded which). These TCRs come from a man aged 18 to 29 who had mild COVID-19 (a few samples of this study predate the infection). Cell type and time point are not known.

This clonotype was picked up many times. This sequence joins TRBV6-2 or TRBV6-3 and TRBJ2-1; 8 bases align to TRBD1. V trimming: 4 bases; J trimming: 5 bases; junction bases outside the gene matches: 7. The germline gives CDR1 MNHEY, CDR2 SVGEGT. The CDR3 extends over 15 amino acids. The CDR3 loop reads CASSSGQAPDNEQFF. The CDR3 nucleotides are TGTGCCAGCAGTTCGGGACAGGCCCCTGACAATGAGCAGTTCTTC.

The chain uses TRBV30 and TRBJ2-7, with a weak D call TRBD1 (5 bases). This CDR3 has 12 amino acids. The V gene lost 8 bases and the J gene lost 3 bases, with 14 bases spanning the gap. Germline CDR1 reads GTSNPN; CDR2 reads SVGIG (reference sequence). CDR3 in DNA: TGTGCCAGTTATGGGGCGTACTACGAGCAGTACTTC. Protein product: CASYGAYYEQYF.

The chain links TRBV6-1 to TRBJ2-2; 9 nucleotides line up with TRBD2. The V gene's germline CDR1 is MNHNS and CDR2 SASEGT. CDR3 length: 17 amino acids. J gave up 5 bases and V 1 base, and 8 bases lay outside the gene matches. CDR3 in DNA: TGTGCCAGCAGTGAAGTCTTAGCGGGGGAGGGGACCGGGGAGCTGTTTTTT. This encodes CASSEVLAGEGTGELFF.

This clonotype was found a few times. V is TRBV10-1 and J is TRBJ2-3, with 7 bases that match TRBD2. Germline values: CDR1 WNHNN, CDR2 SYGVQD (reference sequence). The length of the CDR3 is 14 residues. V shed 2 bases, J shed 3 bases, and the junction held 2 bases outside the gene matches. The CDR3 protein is CASSEGTTTDTQYF. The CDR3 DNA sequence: TGCGCCAGCAGTGAGGGGACTACGACAGATACGCAGTATTTT.

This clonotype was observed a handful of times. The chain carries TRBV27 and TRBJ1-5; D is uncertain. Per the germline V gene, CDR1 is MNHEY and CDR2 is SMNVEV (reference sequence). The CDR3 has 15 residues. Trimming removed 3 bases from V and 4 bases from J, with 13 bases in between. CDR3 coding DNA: TGTGCCAGCAGTTTGCGTCAGGCCCATAATCAGCCCCAGCATTTT. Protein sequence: CASSLRQAHNQPQHF.

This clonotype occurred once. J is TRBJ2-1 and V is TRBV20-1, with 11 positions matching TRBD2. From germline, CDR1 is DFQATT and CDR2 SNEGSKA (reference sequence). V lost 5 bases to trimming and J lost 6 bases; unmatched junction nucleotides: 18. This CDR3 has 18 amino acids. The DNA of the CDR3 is TGCAGTGCTCGAGGCGCTAGCGGGGGGCCTATAGACCCCAATGAGCAGTTCTTC. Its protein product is CSARGASGGPIDPNEQFF.

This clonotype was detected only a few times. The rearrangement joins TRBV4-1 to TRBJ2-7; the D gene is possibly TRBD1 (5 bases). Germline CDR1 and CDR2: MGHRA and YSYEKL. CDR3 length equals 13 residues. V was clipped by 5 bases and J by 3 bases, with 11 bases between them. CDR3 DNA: TGCGCCAGCAGCGAATCCCAGGGCTACGAGCAGTACGTC. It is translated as CASSESQGYEQYV.

The chain's CDR3 is CASSFVFDRVSSGANVLTF. DNA for the CDR3: TGTGCCAGCAGTTTTGTGTTTGATCGGGTTAGCTCTGGGGCCAACGTCCTGACTTTC. The V call is TRBV12-3 or TRBV12-4, the J call TRBJ2-6; D unclear. This CDR3 region has 19 residues. The V and J ends lost 3 bases and 0 bases respectively, with 18 bases between them.

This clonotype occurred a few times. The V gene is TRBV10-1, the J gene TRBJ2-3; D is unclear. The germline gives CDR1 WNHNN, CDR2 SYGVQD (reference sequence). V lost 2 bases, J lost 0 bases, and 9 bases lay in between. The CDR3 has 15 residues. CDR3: CASSEKKPSTDTQYF. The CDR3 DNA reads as TGCGCCAGCAGTGAGAAAAAGCCTAGCACAGATACGCAGTATTTT.

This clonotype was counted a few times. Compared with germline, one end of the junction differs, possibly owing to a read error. CDR3: CASSLYEATEAVF. The CDR3 DNA follows: TGTGCCAGCAGCTTATATGAAGCCACTGAAGCGGTCTTT. This chain uses TRBV7-9 with TRBJ1-1; D gene uncertain. The CDR3 contains 13 residues. CDR1 and CDR2 (germline): SEHNR, FQNEAQ (reference sequence).

The DNA for the CDR3 is TGTGCCAGCAGCCCCCGCCGTAGCGGGGGGAGCACAGATACGCAGTATTTT. It encodes CASSPRRSGGSTDTQYF. V is TRBV7-8 and J is TRBJ2-3, with 10 positions matching TRBD2. With V trimmed by 5 bases and J by 0 bases, 8 bases remained unmatched. From germline, CDR1 is SGHVS and CDR2 FQNEAQ. CDR3 size: 17 residues.

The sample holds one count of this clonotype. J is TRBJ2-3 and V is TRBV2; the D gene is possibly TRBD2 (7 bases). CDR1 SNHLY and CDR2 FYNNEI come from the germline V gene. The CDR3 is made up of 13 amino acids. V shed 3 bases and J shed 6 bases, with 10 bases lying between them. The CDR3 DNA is TGTGCCAGCAGTGATGAGGGGGGGGATACGCAGTATTTT. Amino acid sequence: CASSDEGGDTQYF.

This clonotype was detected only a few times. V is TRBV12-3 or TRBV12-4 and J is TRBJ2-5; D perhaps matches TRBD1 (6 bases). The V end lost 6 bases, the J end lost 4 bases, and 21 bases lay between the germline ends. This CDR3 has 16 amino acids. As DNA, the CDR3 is TGTGCCAGCAGAGGCGACCAGGGGCAAGTGTTAGAGACCCAGTACTTC. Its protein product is CASRGDQGQVLETQYF.

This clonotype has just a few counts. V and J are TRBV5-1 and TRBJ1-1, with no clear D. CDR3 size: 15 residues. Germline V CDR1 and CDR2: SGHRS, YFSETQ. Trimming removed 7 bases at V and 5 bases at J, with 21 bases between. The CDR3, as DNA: TGCGCCAGCCAAGCCCACACCGCGCGCGGGACTGAAGCTTTCTTT. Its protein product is CASQAHTARGTEAFF.

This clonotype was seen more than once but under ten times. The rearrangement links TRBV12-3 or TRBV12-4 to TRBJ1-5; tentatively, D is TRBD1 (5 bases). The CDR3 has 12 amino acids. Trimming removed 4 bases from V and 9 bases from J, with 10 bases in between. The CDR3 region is CASSWGSRPQHF. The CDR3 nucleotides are TGTGCCAGCAGTTGGGGGTCTCGGCCCCAGCATTTT.

CDR3 in amino acids: CASSAQGSYSNQPQHF. The CDR3 DNA sequence: TGTGCCAGCAGCGCACAGGGGAGCTATAGCAATCAGCCCCAGCATTTT. The chain uses TRBV7-2 and TRBJ1-5, with 7 positions matching TRBD1. V was clipped by 5 bases and J by 0 bases; unmatched bases: 7. From germline, CDR1 is SGHTA and CDR2 FQGNSA. CDR3 length equals 16 residues.

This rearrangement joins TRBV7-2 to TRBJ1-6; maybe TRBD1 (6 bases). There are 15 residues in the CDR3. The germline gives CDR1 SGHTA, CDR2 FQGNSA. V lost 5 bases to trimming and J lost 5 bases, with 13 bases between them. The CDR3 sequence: CASSRRGGDNSPLHF. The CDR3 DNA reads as TGTGCCAGCAGCCGGAGGGGGGGGGATAATTCACCCCTCCACTTT.

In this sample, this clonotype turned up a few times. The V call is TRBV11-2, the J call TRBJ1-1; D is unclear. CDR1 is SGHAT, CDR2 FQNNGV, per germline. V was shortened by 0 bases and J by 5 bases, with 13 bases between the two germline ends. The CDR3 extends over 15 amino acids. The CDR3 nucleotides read TGTGCCAGCAGCTTAGAGGCAGGTCTAATAACTGAAGCTTTCTTT. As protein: CASSLEAGLITEAFF.

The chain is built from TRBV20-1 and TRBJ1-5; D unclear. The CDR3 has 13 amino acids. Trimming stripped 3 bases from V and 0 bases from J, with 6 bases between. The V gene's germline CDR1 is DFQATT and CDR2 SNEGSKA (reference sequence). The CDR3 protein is CSARPPSNQPQHF. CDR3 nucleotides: TGCAGTGCTAGGCCGCCTAGCAATCAGCCCCAGCATTTT.

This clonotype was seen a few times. The CDR3 sequence is CASSFFSPGDTRFF. As DNA, the CDR3 is TGTGCCAGCAGCTTCTTCTCTCCGGGAGACACTCGGTTCTTC. This chain connects TRBV5-6 to TRBJ2-1; D is possibly TRBD2 (6 bases). The V gene's germline CDR1 is SGHDT and CDR2 YYEEEE. The CDR3 has 14 residues. Trimming removed 2 bases at V and 15 bases at J, with 21 bases between. The entire variable domain, with the rest obtained from reference TRBV5-6 and TRBJ2-1, is as follows: DAGVTQSPTHLIKTRGQQVTLRCSPKSGHDTVSWYQQALGQGPQFIFQYYEEEERQRGNFPDRFSGHQFPNYSSELNVNALLLGDSALYLCASSFFSPGDTRFFGPGTRLTVL.

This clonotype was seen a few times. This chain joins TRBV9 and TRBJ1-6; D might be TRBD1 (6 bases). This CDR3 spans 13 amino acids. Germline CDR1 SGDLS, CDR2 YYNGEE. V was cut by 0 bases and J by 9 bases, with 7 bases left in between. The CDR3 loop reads CASSVEGGSPLHF. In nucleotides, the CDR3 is TGTGCCAGCAGCGTAGAGGGGGGTTCACCCCTCCACTTT.

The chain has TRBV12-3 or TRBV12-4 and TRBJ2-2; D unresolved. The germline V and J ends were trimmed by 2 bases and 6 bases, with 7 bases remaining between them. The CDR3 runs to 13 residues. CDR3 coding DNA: TGTGCCAGCAGTTTAAGCCGGGCCGGGGAGCTGTTTTTT. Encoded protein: CASSLSRAGELFF.

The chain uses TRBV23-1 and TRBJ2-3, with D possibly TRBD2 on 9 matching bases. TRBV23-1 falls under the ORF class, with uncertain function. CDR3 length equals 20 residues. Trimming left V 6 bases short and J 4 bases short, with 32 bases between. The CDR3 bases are TGCGCCAGCAGCCCCGGTGGCAGGGGGCTTAGCGGGGGCCGGTCAGATACGCAGTATTTT. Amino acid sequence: CASSPGGRGLSGGRSDTQYF.

CDR3 nucleotide sequence: TGCGCCAGCAGCGACGACAGTAGCCTGGATTCTTCCCCATATACGCAGTATTTT. Encoded protein: CASSDDSSLDSSPYTQYF. The chain links TRBV5-1 to TRBJ2-3; TRBD1 is a possible D gene (5 bases). The CDR3 is made up of 18 amino acids. The germline V and J ends were trimmed by 4 bases and 7 bases, with 28 bases remaining between them. Germline loops: CDR1 SGHRS, CDR2 YFSETQ.

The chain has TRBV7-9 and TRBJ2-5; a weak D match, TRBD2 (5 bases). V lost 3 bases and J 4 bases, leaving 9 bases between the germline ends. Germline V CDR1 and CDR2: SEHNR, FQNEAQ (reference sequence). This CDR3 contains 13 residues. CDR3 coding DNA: TGTGCCAGCAGCTTCTCACGGGGAGAGACCCAGTACTTC. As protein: CASSFSRGETQYF.

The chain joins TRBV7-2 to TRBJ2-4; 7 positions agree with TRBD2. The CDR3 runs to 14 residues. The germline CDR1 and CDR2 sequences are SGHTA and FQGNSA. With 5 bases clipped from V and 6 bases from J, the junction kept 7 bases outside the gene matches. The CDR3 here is CASSRGGIRNIQYF. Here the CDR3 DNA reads TGTGCCAGCAGCCGCGGGGGAATCCGAAACATTCAGTACTTC.